This entry is about one T cell receptor (beta chain). This record belongs to a study of blood T cell repertoires in COVID-19. Looking at the study overall: COVID-19 samples collected from the United States, Italy and Spain covered acute and convalescent phases.

From germline, CDR1 is MGHRA and CDR2 YSYEKL. The CDR3 extends over 15 amino acids. The V end was cut by 4 bases, the J end by 6 bases, with 16 bases between. Clones were read by immunoSEQ multiplex PCR, and TCRdb kept only the in-frame ones, dropping some. The sample contains tens of thousands of clones, more than 75% of which appear only once. The chain has TRBV4-1 and TRBJ1-5; D remains ambiguous. The TCR originated in a human donor in a cohort sampled during active COVID-19. Sequenced material: peripheral blood. The CDR3 sequence is CASSREVGSGQPQHF. In DNA, the CDR3 is TGCGCCAGCAGCCGGGAGGTGGGCTCCGGTCAGCCCCAGCATTTT.